A single sample gave rise to the 24 T cell receptor beta chains below, sequenced in a study of blood T cell repertoires in COVID-19. Sequencing was performed with immunoSEQ multiplex PCR; in TCRdb, only in-frame clones are kept and a portion is missing. This table holds about 190,000 clones, approximately 77% found once. Material: peripheral blood. These TCRs come from a woman at least 80 years old with active or convalescent COVID-19.

The chain employs TRBV2 and TRBJ2-5, with a tentative D call TRBD2 (6 bases). The CDR3 runs 14 residues. Trimming took off 6 bases at V and 1 base at J, with 12 bases between the two ends. Germline values: CDR1 SNHLY, CDR2 FYNNEI. In DNA form, the CDR3 reads TGTGCCAGCAGGGCCGTGACTAGCCAAGAGACCCAGTACTTC. This gives the protein CASRAVTSQETQYF.

In its sample, this clone was seen once. This sample also contains other DNA sequences that code for the same CDR3. The rearrangement joins TRBV9 to TRBJ2-1; D possibly corresponds to TRBD2 (5 bases). The CDR3 covers 15 residues. The germline V gene encodes CDR1 SGDLS and CDR2 YYNGEE. V lost 0 bases and J 4 bases, leaving 11 bases between the germline ends. For the CDR3, the DNA is TGTGCCAGCAGCGTAGACAGCGGAGATTACAATGAGCAGTTCTTC. This translates into CASSVDSGDYNEQFF.

The J gene is TRBJ1-4, the V gene TRBV5-1, with D unclear. The length of the CDR3 is 14 residues. V was clipped by 4 bases and J by 8 bases, with 15 bases between them. Germline assignment: CDR1 SGHRS and CDR2 YFSETQ. The CDR3 DNA follows: TGCGCCAGCAGCCAGATCCGCGGAGGGGAAAAACTGTTTTTT. It encodes CASSQIRGGEKLFF.

The gene calls are TRBV6-5 and TRBJ2-5, with D possibly being TRBD2 (5 bases). CDR3 length equals 13 residues. Germline V lookup: CDR1 MNHEY, CDR2 SVGAGI. With 2 bases removed from V and 7 bases from J, the gap between germline ends came to 11 bases. The CDR3 sequence: CASSYKPGGTQYF. CDR3 nucleotide sequence: TGTGCCAGCAGTTACAAGCCCGGAGGGACCCAGTACTTC.

The chain combines TRBV28 with TRBJ2-7, with TRBD1 matching over 8 bases. Germline loops: CDR1 MDHEN, CDR2 SYDVKM. Germline trimming cut 7 bases from V and 11 bases from J; bases unmatched to any gene: 10. There are 12 residues in the CDR3. The CDR3 DNA reads as TGTGCCAGCAACCACCCGGGACAGGTGGAGTACTTC. This codes for CASNHPGQVEYF.

The V and J genes are TRBV5-1 and TRBJ2-1; TRBD1 is a possible D gene (6 bases). Germline V lookup: CDR1 SGHRS, CDR2 YFSETQ. V was pared by 0 bases and J by 8 bases, with 6 bases between. This CDR3 region has 12 residues. DNA of the CDR3: TGCGCCAGCAGCTTGGAGGGGGATGAGCAGTTCTTC. Translating it yields CASSLEGDEQFF.

The chain carries TRBV25-1 and TRBJ1-2, with D uncertain. The V and J ends lost 3 bases and 6 bases respectively, with 14 bases between them. This CDR3 has 14 amino acids. CDR1 is MGHDK and CDR2 is SYGVNS in the germline V gene. The CDR3 DNA reads TGTGCCAGCAGTGAGCAGGTCCGAGACCATGGCTACACCTTC. This sequence encodes CASSEQVRDHGYTF.

The gene calls are TRBV18 and TRBJ1-5; a weak D match, TRBD1 (5 bases). The CDR3 sequence is 16 residues long. CDR1 and CDR2 from the germline V gene are KGHSH and LQKENI. With 1 base removed from V and 2 bases from J, the gap between germline ends came to 12 bases. The CDR3 here is CASSPRDGGGNQPQHF. CDR3 bases: TGTGCCAGCTCACCACGGGACGGGGGAGGCAATCAGCCCCAGCATTTT.

The gene calls are TRBV9 and TRBJ1-1; 12 positions agree with TRBD1. Germline V gene sequence: CDR1 SGDLS, CDR2 YYNGEE. The length of the CDR3 is 14 residues. V was clipped by 1 base and J by 8 bases; unmatched bases: 3. CDR3 amino acids: CASSVQGTGGEAFF. DNA of the CDR3: TGTGCCAGCAGCGTACAAGGGACAGGGGGCGAAGCTTTCTTT.

V is TRBV7-9 and J is TRBJ2-7; TRBD2 agrees at 10 bases. Germline V gene sequence: CDR1 SEHNR, CDR2 FQNEAQ (reference sequence). Trimming took 5 bases from V and 2 from J; bases not matched to a gene: 6. The CDR3 consists of 15 residues. CDR3 DNA: TGTGCCAGCAGCCTTGGTCTAGCGGGAGCCTACGAGCAGTACTTC. Protein sequence: CASSLGLAGAYEQYF.

The rearrangement uses TRBV4-1 and TRBJ2-7; maybe TRBD1 (6 bases). With 1 base removed from V and 6 bases from J, the gap between germline ends came to 10 bases. Germline CDR1 MGHRA, CDR2 YSYEKL. The CDR3 loop spans 13 amino acids. The CDR3 region is CASSQVRGSEQYF. DNA of the CDR3: TGCGCCAGCAGCCAAGTCAGGGGCAGCGAGCAGTACTTC.

The chain has TRBV3-1 (or the pseudogene TRBV3-2) and TRBJ2-7; D may be TRBD2 (5 bases). Germline values: CDR1 LGHDT, CDR2 YNNKEL (reference sequence). CDR3 length equals 12 residues. The ends were cut back, 4 bases at V and 6 bases at J, with 10 bases in the middle. CDR3 in amino acids: CASSPPEGEQYF. CDR3 in DNA: TGTGCCAGCAGCCCCCCTGAGGGCGAGCAGTACTTC.

The genes are TRBV12-3 or TRBV12-4 and TRBJ1-1; tentative D call: TRBD1 (5 bases). The CDR3 is 12 amino acids. Trimming took off 5 bases at V and 8 bases at J, with 12 bases between the two ends. The CDR3 DNA reads as TGTGCCAGCAGTCCCGGGGGGAGGGAAGCTTTCTTT. It specifies CASSPGGREAFF.

This chain joins TRBV6-1 and TRBJ1-3, with unresolved D. The CDR3 sequence is 14 residues long. CDR1 and CDR2 (germline): MNHNS, SASEGT. V was trimmed by 2 bases and J by 1 base, leaving 6 bases between them. Here the CDR3 DNA reads TGTGCCAGCAGTGAACAGAAATCTGGAAACACCATATATTTT. Translated: CASSEQKSGNTIYF.

This clone has a handful of counts. J is TRBJ2-2 and V is TRBV29-1; TRBD1 agrees at 7 bases. Germline V lookup: CDR1 SQVTM, CDR2 ANQGSEA. V trimming: 7 bases; J trimming: 9 bases; junction bases outside the gene matches: 11. The CDR3 has 13 residues. The CDR3 loop is CSATGLSYRELFF. The CDR3 nucleotides are TGCAGCGCGACAGGGTTGTCTTACCGGGAGCTGTTTTTT.

V is TRBV29-1 and J is TRBJ1-1; TRBD1 matches 10 bases. Germline assignment: CDR1 SQVTM and CDR2 ANQGSEA. V lost 2 bases, J lost 5 bases, and 5 bases stayed unmatched. The CDR3 runs 14 residues. The CDR3 sequence is CSVELRQGATEAFF. In DNA form, the CDR3 reads TGCAGCGTTGAACTAAGACAGGGGGCGACTGAAGCTTTCTTT.

The rearrangement uses TRBV5-1 and TRBJ2-5; TRBD1 might be the D (5 bases). This CDR3 spans 14 amino acids. CDR1 and CDR2 (germline): SGHRS, YFSETQ. With 0 bases removed from V and 2 bases from J, the gap between germline ends came to 8 bases. CDR3 bases: TGCGCCAGCAGCTTGGAGGGGCTGCAAGAGACCCAGTACTTC. Amino acids: CASSLEGLQETQYF.

This clone has a handful of counts. V gene TRBV11-1 combines with J gene TRBJ2-1; 10 positions match TRBD1. This CDR3 contains 15 residues. Unmatched junction bases numbered 8, after V lost 5 bases and J lost 7 bases. Per germline, CDR1 SGHAT and CDR2 FQDESV (reference sequence). CDR3 nucleotide sequence: TGTGCCAGCAGCATCCGGGACAGGGGTAGGAATGAGCAGTTCTTC. Its protein product is CASSIRDRGRNEQFF.

This clone has only one observation. The V call is TRBV19, the J call TRBJ2-2; 7 bases map to TRBD1. Trimming cost V 7 bases and J 1 base; bases outside gene matches: 9. In germline, CDR1 is LNHDA, CDR2 SQIVND (reference sequence). The CDR3 is 16 amino acids. As DNA, the CDR3 is TGTGCCAGTATAGACCTAAGGACAGGGAACACCGGGGAGCTGTTTTTT. It codes for CASIDLRTGNTGELFF.

In this sample, this clone turned up a few times. The genes are TRBV28 and TRBJ2-5; TRBD1 aligns across 10 bases. CDR1 is MDHEN and CDR2 is SYDVKM in the germline V gene. Trimming took 2 bases from V and 5 from J; bases not matched to a gene: 2. The CDR3 length is 14 residues. The DNA for the CDR3 is TGTGCCAGCAGTTTAGGGGGACAGGGGGAGACCCAGTACTTC. It specifies CASSLGGQGETQYF.

The chain has TRBV11-1 and TRBJ1-1, with 7 bases aligning to TRBD1. The CDR3 runs 14 residues. CDR1 and CDR2 from the germline V gene are SGHAT and FQDESV (reference sequence). The ends lost 3 bases at V and 4 bases at J; junction bases unmatched: 5. The CDR3 region has the DNA TGTGCCAGCAGCTTGGGGGACAGCGGCACTGAAGCTTTCTTT. This encodes CASSLGDSGTEAFF.

The chain recombines TRBV5-1 with TRBJ1-3; D is possibly TRBD1 (5 bases). The length of the CDR3 is 16 residues. The ends were cut back, 4 bases at V and 2 bases at J, with 16 bases in the middle. Germline CDR1 reads SGHRS; CDR2 reads YFSETQ. CDR3 in DNA: TGCGCCAGCAGCAAGGGGCAAAATAGTCCTGGAAACACCATATATTTT. It translates to CASSKGQNSPGNTIYF. Drawing the rest from reference TRBV5-1 and TRBJ1-3, the complete variable domain is KAGVTQTPRYLIKTRGQQVTLSCSPISGHRSVSWYQQTPGQGLQFLFEYFSETQRNKGNFPGRFSGRQFSNSRSEMNVSTLELGDSALYLCASSKGQNSPGNTIYFGEGSWLTVV.

This clone is a singleton in its sample. The V call is TRBV6-5, the J call TRBJ2-2; TRBD2 aligns across 7 bases. The CDR3 is made up of 16 amino acids. CDR1 and CDR2 (germline): MNHEY, SVGAGI. V shed 1 base, J shed 6 bases, and the junction held 8 bases outside the gene matches. This chain's CDR3 is CASSYWVAGDPGELFF. Here the CDR3 DNA reads TGTGCCAGCAGTTACTGGGTAGCGGGCGATCCCGGGGAGCTGTTTTTT.

The CDR3 region has the DNA TGTGCCAGCAGTGAACCGGGACAGCGCAGGGGCTACACCTTC. Protein sequence: CASSEPGQRRGYTF. V usage is TRBV6-1 and J usage is TRBJ1-2, with 7 bases matching TRBD1. V was pared by 2 bases and J by 8 bases, with 8 bases of the junction left unmatched. CDR3 size: 14 residues. Germline CDR1 is MNHNS and CDR2 is SASEGT.